Listed here are 27 T cell receptor beta chains from one sample, sequenced in a study of T cells in Graves' hyperthyroidism and ophthalmopathy. Using RNA transcripts as the source, TCR beta CDR3 regions were amplified. The HTBI primer set was used in a first-round RT-PCR of the TCR CDR3. TCRdb called the multiplex PCR reads again in MiXCR, with one record for every CDR3 protein. This sample has some 50,000 distinct CDR3 sequences, with over 40% found just once. The sequencing sample was made of blood. These receptors originate from a woman aged 45 to 65 with Graves' ophthalmopathy.

This clonotype was counted ten times or more. The V and J genes are TRBV9 and TRBJ2-7, with D perhaps assigned TRBD1 or TRBD2 (5 bases each). The CDR3 is 16 amino acids. V was cut by 0 bases and J by 2 bases, with 15 bases left in between. CDR1 SGDLS and CDR2 YYNGEE come from the germline V gene. The CDR3 protein is CASSVGADITTYEQYF. CDR3 in DNA: TGTGCCAGCAGCGTAGGAGCGGACATTACTACCTACGAGCAGTACTTC.

As for this clonotype: One end of the junction does not line up with germline, which may come from a read error. V and J are TRBV20-1 and TRBJ2-1, with 10 bases fitting TRBD2. Germline-derived CDR1 and CDR2 are DFQATT and SNEGSKA (reference sequence). This CDR3 contains 12 residues. CDR3 in DNA: TGCAGTGCGGGGACTAGCGACAATAAGCAGTTCTTC. Residues: CSAGTSDNKQFF.

As to this clonotype: The germline gene is not matched at one end of the junction; a read error may be the cause. The J gene is TRBJ2-7, the V gene TRBV11-2; 8 nucleotides align to TRBD2. The DNA end favors TRBJ2-1, so the J call may be wrong. The CDR3 length is 13 residues. The germline CDR1 and CDR2 sequences are SGHAT and FQNNGV. The CDR3 here is CAGSLTGGKEQFF. CDR3 sequence (DNA): TGTGCCGGCAGCTTAACGGGAGGGAAGGAGCAGTTCTTC.

V gene TRBV28 combines with J gene TRBJ2-2; TRBD2 matches 7 bases. The V segment lost 8 bases and the J segment 5 bases; nucleotides outside the gene matches: 8. CDR3 length equals 14 residues. Germline loops: CDR1 MDHEN, CDR2 SYDVKM. In DNA, the CDR3 is TGTGCCAGCCTACCGGGACTAAGGACCGGGGAGCTGTTTTTT. Translated, it gives CASLPGLRTGELFF.

This clonotype was detected many times. The chain combines TRBV5-6 with TRBJ2-7, with 8 bases identical to TRBD1. CDR3 length: 15 residues. The V gene's germline CDR1 is SGHDT and CDR2 YYEEEE. With 2 bases clipped from V and 5 bases from J, the junction kept 9 bases outside the gene matches. The CDR3 nucleotides are TGTGCCAGCAGCTTAGTACGGACAGGGCTGGACGAGCAGTACTTC. This gives the protein CASSLVRTGLDEQYF.

The chain carries TRBV18 and TRBJ2-3; TRBD1 matches 9 bases. Losses at the gene ends were 6 bases for V and 4 bases for J; bases not matched to a gene: 5. This CDR3 is built from 14 residues. Germline V gives CDR1 KGHSH, CDR2 LQKENI. CDR3 nucleotides: TGTGCCAGCTCGCCAGGGACAGGGCCAGATACGCAGTATTTT. Residues: CASSPGTGPDTQYF.

This clonotype was found many times. The chain is built from TRBV20-1 and TRBJ2-2, with D possibly matching TRBD1 (5 bases). The length of the CDR3 is 13 residues. V lost 6 bases and J lost 1, with 9 bases in between. Germline V lookup: CDR1 DFQATT, CDR2 SNEGSKA (reference sequence). The CDR3 DNA reads TGCAGTGCGAATCAGGGGAACACCGGGGAGCTGTTTTTT. Its protein is CSANQGNTGELFF.

This clonotype was counted at least ten times. A much larger clone sits a single nucleotide away, making a read error possible. A read error is likely, as this CDR3 ends without the conserved phenylalanine or tryptophan. The chain links TRBV15 to TRBJ2-3; D is possibly TRBD2 (7 bases). CDR1 and CDR2 from the germline V gene are LNHNV and YYDKDF (reference sequence). The germline V and J ends were trimmed by 6 bases and 0 bases, with 16 bases remaining between them. This CDR3 has 16 amino acids. Written as DNA, the CDR3 is TGTGCCACCAGTAATTGGCGGGGGCCAAGCACAGATACGCAGTATCTT. Its translation: CATSNWRGPSTDTQYL.

This chain links TRBV7-7 with TRBJ2-5; D possibly corresponds to TRBD1 (6 bases). Germline loops: CDR1 SSHAT, CDR2 FNYEAQ (reference sequence). V was shortened by 4 bases and J by 5 bases, with 14 bases between the two germline ends. This CDR3 spans 14 amino acids. CDR3 bases: TGTGCCAGCAGCTCAACAGGGACCCTCGAGACCCAGTACTTC. Residues: CASSSTGTLETQYF.

This clonotype was observed many times. The chain is built from TRBV3-1 and TRBJ2-1; D uncertain. V lost 2 bases and J lost 6, with 5 bases in between. The germline V gene has CDR1 LGHDT and CDR2 YNNKEL (reference sequence). The CDR3 sequence is 12 residues long. The CDR3, as DNA: TGTGCCAGCAGCCAATCTTCCAATGAGCAGTTCTTC. Amino acids: CASSQSSNEQFF.

This clonotype appeared a few times. The CDR3 nucleotides are TGCGCCAGCAGCCAAGATTATACCGGGAGGGCCTCCCTGGCGCAGTATTTT. Protein: CASSQDYTGRASLAQYF. The V and J genes are TRBV4-3 and TRBJ2-3; 8 bases are shared with TRBD2. The CDR3 totals 17 residues. Looked up from germline, CDR1 is LGHNA and CDR2 is YSLEER. With V trimmed by 0 bases and J by 10 bases, 15 bases remained unmatched.

This clonotype showed up many times. The V call is TRBV20-1, the J call TRBJ2-7; 7 nucleotides line up with TRBD1. V trimming: 3 bases; J trimming: 3 bases; junction bases outside the gene matches: 14. Germline lookup yields CDR1 DFQATT and CDR2 SNEGSKA (reference sequence). The CDR3 consists of 16 residues. The CDR3 sequence is CSASPPLGTVVYEQYF. CDR3 nucleotides: TGCAGTGCTAGCCCCCCCCTGGGGACAGTCGTCTACGAGCAGTACTTC.

DNA of the CDR3: TGTGCCAGCAGTCCGGATCGAAACAATGAGCAGTTCTTC. It codes for CASSPDRNNEQFF. The chain couples TRBV7-2 to TRBJ2-1; D gene uncertain. The CDR3 is 13 amino acids. Germline lookup yields CDR1 SGHTA and CDR2 FQGNSA. Trimming stripped 6 bases from V and 5 bases from J, with 11 bases between.

The sample holds many counts of this clonotype. The chain links TRBV12-3 or TRBV12-4 to TRBJ2-6; tentatively, D is TRBD2 (6 bases). V gave up 4 bases and J gave up 0 bases, with 13 bases separating them. This CDR3 has 17 amino acids. CDR3 protein: CASSSGQGGSGANVLTF. In DNA, the CDR3 is TGTGCCAGCAGTTCGGGGCAGGGAGGCTCTGGGGCCAACGTCCTGACTTTC.

This clonotype is labeled as medium-sized. The chain employs TRBV10-3 and TRBJ1-2, with no clear D. Germline V CDR1 and CDR2: ENHRY, SYGVKD. This CDR3 contains 15 residues. Trimming left V 3 bases short and J 8 bases short, with 19 bases between. CDR3 protein: CAISDLGPSGSGYTF. CDR3 nucleotides: TGTGCCATCAGTGATCTCGGGCCGTCCGGGTCCGGCTACACCTTC.

The chain recombines TRBV2 with TRBJ2-5, with D perhaps matching TRBD1 or TRBD2 (5 bases each). The ends were cut back, 7 bases at V and 9 bases at J, with 21 bases in the middle. From germline, CDR1 is SNHLY and CDR2 FYNNEI. The CDR3 loop spans 14 amino acids. The CDR3 loop reads CASTRDEGAQPQYF. CDR3 coding DNA: TGTGCCAGCACCCGGGACGAGGGAGCCCAGCCCCAGTACTTC.

Notes on this clonotype: This may arise from a read error, as a much more abundant clone is one base away. The gene calls are TRBV14 and TRBJ2-1; D not resolved. The CDR3 contains 15 residues. Germline V gene lookup returns CDR1 SGHDN and CDR2 FVKESK. CDR3 in amino acids: CASSRGHRSDNGQFF. The DNA for the CDR3 is TGTGCCAGCAGCCGGGGTCATCGTAGTGACAATGGGCAGTTCTTC.

The table lists this clonotype with a count of one. This CDR3 is CASSPRTGEQYF. Written as DNA, the CDR3 is TGCGCCAGCAGCCCGCGGACAGGAGAGCAGTACTTC. V is TRBV10-1 and J is TRBJ2-7; 7 bases agree with TRBD1. Germline CDR1 and CDR2: WNHNN and SYGVQD (reference sequence). Trimming took 6 bases from V and 7 from J; bases not matched to a gene: 6. The CDR3 spans 12 residues.

Worth noting for this clonotype: The junction shows a germline mismatch at one end, possibly a read error. The chain couples TRBV5-5 to TRBJ1-6; D is undetermined. CDR3 size: 14 residues. The germline V gene has CDR1 SGHKS and CDR2 YYEKEE (reference sequence). The DNA for the CDR3 is TGTGCCAGCAGCTTGGATCCAGATAACTCACCCCTCCACTTT. Translating it yields CASSLDPDNSPLHF.

This clonotype occurred many times. V is TRBV7-9 and J is TRBJ2-2, with 8 bases lining up with TRBD1. V was pared by 7 bases and J by 1 base, with 11 bases of the junction left unmatched. The CDR3 spans 17 residues. Per the germline V gene, CDR1 is SEHNR and CDR2 is FQNEAQ (reference sequence). The CDR3 loop is CASTWTGPGKNTGELFF. The DNA of the CDR3 is TGTGCCAGCACCTGGACAGGGCCGGGGAAGAACACCGGGGAGCTGTTTTTT.

V and J are TRBV5-5 and TRBJ1-6; 8 bases line up with TRBD1. The V gene end was trimmed by 6 bases and the J gene end by 5 bases; junction bases not matched to a gene: 7. This CDR3 has 15 amino acids. Germline CDR1 reads SGHKS; CDR2 reads YYEKEE (reference sequence). The DNA of the CDR3 is TGTGCCAGCAACGACAGGGGCGAAAATAATTCACCCCTCCACTTT. As protein: CASNDRGENNSPLHF.

This clonotype was counted at least ten times. J is TRBJ2-3 and V is TRBV28; possibly TRBD1 for D (6 bases). CDR3 size: 14 residues. Germline V gene sequence: CDR1 MDHEN, CDR2 SYDVKM. V was trimmed by 4 bases and J by 4 bases, leaving 12 bases between them. DNA for the CDR3: TGTGCCAGCAGTTCCCCCCGACAGGCAGATACGCAGTATTTT. Translated, it gives CASSSPRQADTQYF.

This clonotype is deemed medium-sized. The rearrangement uses TRBV10-2 and TRBJ1-5; D is undetermined. The CDR3 spans 14 residues. Trimming cost V 3 bases and J 0 bases, with 6 bases left between them. In germline, CDR1 is WSHSY, CDR2 SAAADI. The DNA for the CDR3 is TGCGCCAGCAGTGACGTTTATAGCAATCAGCCCCAGCATTTT. Translating gives CASSDVYSNQPQHF.

The sample holds a few counts of this clonotype. This chain joins TRBV20-1 and TRBJ2-7; 9 bases align to TRBD1. J gave up 7 bases and V 6 bases, and 4 bases lay outside the gene matches. The CDR3 spans 11 residues. Germline V gene data show CDR1 as DFQATT and CDR2 as SNEGSKA (reference sequence). The CDR3: CSARTGEEQYF. The CDR3 nucleotides read TGCAGTGCCCGGACAGGGGAAGAGCAGTACTTC.

This clonotype was recorded at least ten times. The chain uses TRBV20-1 and TRBJ2-7; D is unclear. In germline, CDR1 is DFQATT, CDR2 SNEGSKA (reference sequence). Deletions cut 3 bases from V and 1 base from J, with 4 bases between. This CDR3 spans 11 amino acids. The CDR3 coding sequence is TGCAGTGCTAGTCAGTCCTACGAGCAGTACTTC. It translates to CSASQSYEQYF.

This clonotype was seen ten or more times. The rearrangement links TRBV4-1 to TRBJ2-7; tentatively, D is TRBD1 (5 bases). Between the trimmed V and J ends, which lost 0 bases and 1 base, there was a span of 10 bases. Germline lookup yields CDR1 MGHRA and CDR2 YSYEKL. This CDR3 is built from 15 residues. In nucleotides, the CDR3 is TGCGCCAGCAGCCAAGATCTTCAGGGTTCCTACGAGCAGTACTTC. Encoded protein: CASSQDLQGSYEQYF.

This clonotype was counted many times. The chain couples TRBV3-1 to TRBJ2-7; 7 nucleotides align to TRBD1. The CDR3 sequence is 12 residues long. J was trimmed by 6 bases and V by 6 bases; bases with no gene match: 5. Germline values: CDR1 LGHDT, CDR2 YNNKEL (reference sequence). Here the CDR3 reads CASSRQGTEQYF. The CDR3 DNA follows: TGTGCCAGCAGTAGACAGGGAACCGAGCAGTACTTC.